What follows are 2 T cell receptor beta chains derived from one specimen sequenced in a study of T cell repertoires in cytomegalovirus infection. These TCRs' antigens remain unknown. TCRdb re-analysed the reads in MiXCR, keeping a single row per CDR3 protein. The profile shows roughly 100,000 distinct CDR3 sequences, 42% of them singletons. Sequences were derived from CD8+ T cells from cultured PBMCs, sampled from culture after CMV antigen stimulation. The receptors were gathered from a human donor in good health (CMV status not recorded). Some clones in this sample may be carry-over from other donors' samples.

This clonotype was found a few times. This chain joins TRBV6-1 and TRBJ1-4; a weak D match, TRBD1 (5 bases). Trimming removed 6 bases from V and 3 bases from J, with 14 bases in between. Germline CDR1 is MNHNS and CDR2 is SASEGT. The CDR3 length is 15 residues. The CDR3 loop reads CASRARSGANEKLFF. The CDR3 region has the DNA TGTGCCAGCAGAGCCCGTTCGGGGGCTAATGAAAAACTGTTTTTT.

There are a few counts of this clonotype. The chain carries TRBV2 and TRBJ2-3; TRBD1 or TRBD2 may be the D gene (5 bases each). Looked up from germline, CDR1 is SNHLY and CDR2 is FYNNEI. The CDR3 runs to 19 residues. Trimming stripped 6 bases from V and 2 bases from J, with 27 bases between. The DNA for the CDR3 is TGTGCCAGCAGAAGGTTCTTGATCCAGGGATTGGGGGACACAGATACGCAGTATTTT. As protein: CASRRFLIQGLGDTDTQYF.